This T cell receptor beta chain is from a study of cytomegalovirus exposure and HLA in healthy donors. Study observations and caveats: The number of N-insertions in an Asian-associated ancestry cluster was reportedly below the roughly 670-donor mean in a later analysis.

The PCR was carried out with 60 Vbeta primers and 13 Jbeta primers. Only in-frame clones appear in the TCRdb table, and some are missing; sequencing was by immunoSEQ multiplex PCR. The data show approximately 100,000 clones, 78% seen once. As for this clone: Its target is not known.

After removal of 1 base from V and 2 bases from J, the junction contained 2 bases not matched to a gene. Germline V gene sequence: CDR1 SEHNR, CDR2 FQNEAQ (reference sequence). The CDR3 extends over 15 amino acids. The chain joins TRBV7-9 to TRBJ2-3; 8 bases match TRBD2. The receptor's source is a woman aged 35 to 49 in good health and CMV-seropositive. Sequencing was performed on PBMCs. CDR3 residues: CASSLEGLDTDTQYF. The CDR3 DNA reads TGTGCCAGCAGCTTAGAGGGACTAGACACAGATACGCAGTATTTT. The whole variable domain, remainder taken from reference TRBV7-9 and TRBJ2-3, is DTGVSQNPRHKITKRGQNVTFRCDPISEHNRLYWYRQTLGQGPEFLTYFQNEAQLEKSRLLSDRFSAERPKGSFSTLEIQRTEQGDSAMYLCASSLEGLDTDTQYFGPGTRLTVL.